The entry that follows covers one T cell receptor (beta chain) sequence. No antigen is known for it. The sample belongs to a study of cytomegalovirus exposure and HLA in healthy donors. Findings and caveats of the study: Published work reported that the classifier diagnosed cytomegalovirus status with high specificity and sensitivity.

Primers for the PCR totalled 60 Vbeta and 13 Jbeta. The method was immunoSEQ multiplex PCR; TCRdb's version includes in-frame clones alone and lacks a portion of them. The table lists approximately 100,000 clones, 76% of them singletons, with 3.5% to 5% in the top ten. CDR3 length: 11 residues. CDR1 and CDR2 from the germline V gene are MNHEY and SMNVEV (reference sequence). V was shortened by 6 bases and J by 4 bases, with 6 bases between the two germline ends. The J gene is TRBJ2-5, the V gene TRBV27; unclear D gene. The sequenced sample consisted of PBMCs. The source is a man between 40 and 49 years old in good health and CMV-seronegative. CDR3 amino acids: CASRSLETQYF. The CDR3 bases are TGTGCCAGCAGGTCCTTAGAGACCCAGTACTTC.